This T cell receptor beta chain appears in the sequencing data of a study of blood T cells in healthy people across ages. The ends lost 11 bases at V and 6 bases at J; junction bases unmatched: 9. Germline loops: CDR1 SEHNR, CDR2 FQNEAQ (reference sequence). The CDR3 length is 13 residues. Using a J-beta primer mix together with a sample-barcoded 5' primer, a second PCR was run for about 6 to 12 cycles. One entry per CDR3 protein results from TCRdb running MiXCR on the 5' RACE reads. Of some 1.6 million distinct CDR3 sequences listed, approximately 32% are singletons. Peripheral blood, roughly 9.3 milliliters per donor, was collected. In the case of this clonotype: The antigen remains undetermined.

Broader study findings: As age increased, TCR beta diversity per million T cells fell in a roughly linear fashion. The study regarded diversity estimates from one million T cells as underestimates. Fewer expanded clones and more diversity marked long-lived versus aged donors.

This clonotype originated in a woman in her twenties or thirties in good health. V and J are TRBV7-9 and TRBJ2-3; 9 positions match TRBD1. The sequenced material came from blood. The CDR3 nucleotides read TGTGCCGGAGGGGACAGGGCCATGGATACGCAGTATTTT. It encodes CAGGDRAMDTQYF.